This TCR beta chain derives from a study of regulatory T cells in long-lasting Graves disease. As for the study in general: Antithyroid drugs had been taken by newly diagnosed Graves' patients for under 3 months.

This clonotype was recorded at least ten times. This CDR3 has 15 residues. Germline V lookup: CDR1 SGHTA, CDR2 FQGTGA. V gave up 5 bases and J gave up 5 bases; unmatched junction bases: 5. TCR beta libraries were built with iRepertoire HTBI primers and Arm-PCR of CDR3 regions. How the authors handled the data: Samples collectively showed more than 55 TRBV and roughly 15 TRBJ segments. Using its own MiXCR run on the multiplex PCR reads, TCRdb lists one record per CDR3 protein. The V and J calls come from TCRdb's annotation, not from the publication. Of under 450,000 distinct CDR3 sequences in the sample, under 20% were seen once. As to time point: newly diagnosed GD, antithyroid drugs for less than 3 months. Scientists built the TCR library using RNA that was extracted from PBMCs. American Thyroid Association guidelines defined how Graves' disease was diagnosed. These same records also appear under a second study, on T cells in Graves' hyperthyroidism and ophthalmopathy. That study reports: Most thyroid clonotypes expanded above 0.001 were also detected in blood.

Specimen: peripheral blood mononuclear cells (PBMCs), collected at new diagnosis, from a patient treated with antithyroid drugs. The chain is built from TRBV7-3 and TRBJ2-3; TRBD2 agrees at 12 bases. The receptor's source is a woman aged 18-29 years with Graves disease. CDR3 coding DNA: TGTGCCAGCAGCCCTAGCGGGGGGGCCGGAGATACGCAGTATTTT. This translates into CASSPSGGAGDTQYF. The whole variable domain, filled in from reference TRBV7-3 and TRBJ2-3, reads GAGVSQTPSNKVTEKGKYVELRCDPISGHTALYWYRQSLGQGPEFLIYFQGTGAADDSGLPNDRFFAVRPEGSVSTLKIQRTERGDSAVYLCASSPSGGAGDTQYFGPGTRLTVL.